These 24 T cell receptor beta chains share one sample of origin, sequenced in a study of a mutant IDH1 vaccine in newly diagnosed glioma (dated by TCRdb to the early 2020s). The time point tag for this specimen amounts to: baseline, week 1 (first vaccination visit). Taken with the paper, the label for treatment or condition translates to: pre-vaccination baseline after standard-of-care therapy. Libraries were constructed by the immunoSEQ multiplex PCR assay. TCRdb stores this immuneACCESS table with in-frame sequences only. Part of the clones is absent; in the studies checked, under half of the shortfall reflects unresolved V genes, and no reason is known for the rest. In this sample the table shows around 50,000 clones, around 86% of which occur a single time. Around 2.5% of the sample is held by the ten biggest clonotypes. The sequences come from PBMCs, collected from a glioma patient treated with radiotherapy, temozolomide or both. These receptors were collected from a man between 40 and 49 years old with glioma.

The gene calls are TRBV27 and TRBJ1-1, with a possible D match to TRBD1 (6 bases). There are 13 residues in the CDR3. The V gene lost 2 bases and the J gene lost 6 bases, with 10 bases spanning the gap. The germline V gene has CDR1 MNHEY and CDR2 SMNVEV (reference sequence). The CDR3 coding sequence is TGTGCCAGCAGTTTAGCAGGGGTTCCTGAAGCTTTCTTT. This encodes CASSLAGVPEAFF.

A single count supports this clone. This chain joins TRBV6-5 and TRBJ2-6, with D unresolved. The V gene lost 2 bases and the J gene lost 1 base, with 6 bases spanning the gap. CDR1 and CDR2 from the germline V gene are MNHEY and SVGAGI. The length of the CDR3 is 15 residues. CDR3 coding DNA: TGTGCCAGCAGTTACGTCCAGTCTGGGGCCAACGTCCTGACTTTC. Its protein is CASSYVQSGANVLTF.

This chain uses TRBV5-1 with TRBJ2-4; D unclear. The germline CDR1 and CDR2 sequences are SGHRS and YFSETQ. Trimming cost V 0 bases and J 8 bases, with 6 bases left between them. There are 12 residues in the CDR3. Here the CDR3 DNA reads TGCGCCAGCAGCTTGGTGGCGGACATTCAGTACTTC. As protein: CASSLVADIQYF. Using reference TRBV5-1 and TRBJ2-4 for the parts outside the CDR3, the full variable domain is KAGVTQTPRYLIKTRGQQVTLSCSPISGHRSVSWYQQTPGQGLQFLFEYFSETQRNKGNFPGRFSGRQFSNSRSEMNVSTLELGDSALYLCASSLVADIQYFGAGTRLSVL.

This clone was seen once. This chain joins TRBV5-6 and TRBJ2-5; 9 nucleotides line up with TRBD1. CDR3 length equals 15 residues. Germline assignment: CDR1 SGHDT and CDR2 YYEEEE. J lost 2 bases, V lost 4 bases, and 6 bases had no gene match. The CDR3, as DNA: TGTGCCAGCAGCACCCGGGACAGGGAGCAAGAGACCCAGTACTTC. Translation gives CASSTRDREQETQYF.

The genes are TRBV7-2 and TRBJ2-7; weak D call: TRBD2 (5 bases). Trimming pared 1 base from V and 4 bases from J, leaving 14 bases between. The CDR3 spans 15 residues. Per germline, CDR1 SGHTA and CDR2 FQGNSA. The CDR3 coding sequence is TGTGCCAGCAGCTTAGTTAGCGAGAGGTCGTACGAGCAGTACTTC. It translates to CASSLVSERSYEQYF.

The chain employs TRBV6-4 and TRBJ2-5; tentatively, D is TRBD2 (5 bases). This CDR3 spans 13 amino acids. Germline V gene sequence: CDR1 MRHNA, CDR2 SNTAGT. Trimming removed 4 bases at V and 1 base at J, with 7 bases between. The CDR3 coding sequence is TGTGCCAGCAGTGCGGACTTCCAAGAGACCCAGTACTTC. Amino acids: CASSADFQETQYF.

Concerning this clone: In the same sample, other DNA sequences code for this CDR3. This sequence joins TRBV5-1 and TRBJ1-1, with D uncertain. Germline V gives CDR1 SGHRS, CDR2 YFSETQ. The CDR3 totals 11 residues. Trimming pared 8 bases from V and 0 bases from J, leaving 5 bases between. The CDR3 protein is CASSMNTEAFF. The CDR3 DNA reads TGCGCCAGTTCTATGAACACTGAAGCTTTCTTT.

The rearrangement links TRBV5-6 to TRBJ1-2; D unclear. The V gene's germline CDR1 is SGHDT and CDR2 YYEEEE. CDR3 size: 13 residues. V was cut by 2 bases and J by 7 bases, with 12 bases left in between. The CDR3 spells CASSFEVESGYTF. The CDR3 DNA reads as TGTGCCAGCAGCTTTGAGGTTGAAAGTGGCTACACCTTC.

This chain uses TRBV2 with TRBJ2-3; tentatively, D is TRBD1 (6 bases). Trimming pared 6 bases from V and 2 bases from J, leaving 15 bases between. Germline CDR1 and CDR2: SNHLY and FYNNEI. CDR3 size: 15 residues. CDR3 coding DNA: TGTGCCAGCAGCGATGGACAGAAAAACACAGATACGCAGTATTTT. Translated, it gives CASSDGQKNTDTQYF.

The chain couples TRBV7-6 to TRBJ2-2, with 13 bases matching TRBD2. Losses at the gene ends were 7 bases for V and 5 bases for J; bases not matched to a gene: 4. The CDR3 has 15 residues. CDR1 is SGHVS, CDR2 FNYEAQ, per germline. CDR3 region: CASIRTSGSTGELFF. The CDR3 nucleotides read TGTGCCAGCATTCGGACTAGCGGGAGTACCGGGGAGCTGTTTTTT.

The V call is TRBV5-1, the J call TRBJ2-1, with 12 bases fitting TRBD2. Germline V lookup: CDR1 SGHRS, CDR2 YFSETQ. Trimming removed 8 bases from V and 5 bases from J; junction bases left unmatched: 2. The CDR3 runs to 13 residues. CDR3 coding DNA: TGCGCCAGTGGACTAGCGGGAAACAATGAGCAGTTCTTC. Residues: CASGLAGNNEQFF.

The chain employs TRBV5-6 and TRBJ2-3, with D unclear. CDR1 SGHDT and CDR2 YYEEEE come from the germline V gene. The CDR3 spans 11 residues. V lost 0 bases and J 8 bases, leaving 4 bases between the germline ends. CDR3: CASSLAVTQYF. DNA of the CDR3: TGTGCCAGCAGCTTGGCTGTTACGCAGTATTTT.

This clone was observed a single time. The chain recombines TRBV28 with TRBJ2-7, with D hard to call. The CDR3 has 14 residues. Germline values: CDR1 MDHEN, CDR2 SYDVKM. V was trimmed by 2 bases and J by 1 base, leaving 9 bases between them. The CDR3 DNA reads TGTGCCAGCAGTTTAGGGTGGGTATCCTACGAGCAGTACTTC. It encodes CASSLGWVSYEQYF.

The rearrangement uses TRBV7-3 and TRBJ2-3, with TRBD2 as a possible D gene (6 bases). Trimming left V 6 bases short and J 8 bases short, with 12 bases between. CDR3 length: 12 residues. The germline gives CDR1 SGHTA, CDR2 FQGTGA. CDR3 in amino acids: CASRGRSGTQYF. CDR3 coding DNA: TGTGCCAGCAGGGGGAGGAGTGGTACGCAGTATTTT. The entire variable domain, with the rest obtained from reference TRBV7-3 and TRBJ2-3, is as follows: GAGVSQTPSNKVTEKGKYVELRCDPISGHTALYWYRQSLGQGPEFLIYFQGTGAADDSGLPNDRFFAVRPEGSVSTLKIQRTERGDSAVYLCASRGRSGTQYFGPGTRLTVL.

The chain carries TRBV28 and TRBJ1-5; weak D call: TRBD1 (6 bases). Germline CDR1 reads MDHEN; CDR2 reads SYDVKM. V lost 2 bases and J lost 5, with 16 bases in between. CDR3 length equals 16 residues. In nucleotides, the CDR3 is TGTGCCAGCAGTTTAGTCGGCGGGACACGGTATCAGCCCCAGCATTTT. Its protein product is CASSLVGGTRYQPQHF.

The chain recombines TRBV10-3 with TRBJ2-5; 16 bases fit TRBD2. With V trimmed by 3 bases and J by 7 bases, 5 bases remained unmatched. The CDR3 is 16 residues long. The germline gives CDR1 ENHRY, CDR2 SYGVKD. The CDR3 DNA reads as TGTGCCATCAGTGAATCCGGGACTAGCGGGAGGGGGACCCAGTACTTC. Protein: CAISESGTSGRGTQYF.

The genes are TRBV7-2 and TRBJ2-2; D uncertain. The germline gives CDR1 SGHTA, CDR2 FQGNSA. The V and J ends lost 1 base and 0 bases respectively, with 9 bases between them. CDR3 length: 16 residues. CDR3 protein: CASSLGSRSNTGELFF. CDR3 bases: TGTGCCAGCAGCTTAGGGAGCAGATCGAACACCGGGGAGCTGTTTTTT.

This clone was picked up one time. The chain combines TRBV2 with TRBJ2-2, with D unclear. Germline V gives CDR1 SNHLY, CDR2 FYNNEI. The CDR3 has 13 residues. Between the trimmed V and J ends, which lost 4 bases and 1 base, there was a span of 4 bases. The CDR3 spells CASSAENTGELFF. The CDR3 nucleotides read TGTGCCAGCAGTGCGGAGAACACCGGGGAGCTGTTTTTT.

This clone was seen more than once but under ten times. V usage is TRBV13 and J usage is TRBJ2-2; D might be TRBD1 (7 bases). The CDR3 is 13 amino acids. The germline gives CDR1 PRHDT, CDR2 FYEKMQ (reference sequence). With 5 bases removed from V and 6 bases from J, the gap between germline ends came to 10 bases. Here the CDR3 reads CASSQGEAGELFF. The CDR3 DNA reads TGTGCCAGCAGCCAGGGGGAGGCCGGGGAGCTGTTTTTT.

This clone was picked up one time. The genes are TRBV11-1 and TRBJ1-2; 8 bases line up with TRBD1. The V segment lost 6 bases and the J segment 6 bases; nucleotides outside the gene matches: 6. Germline V gene data show CDR1 as SGHAT and CDR2 as FQDESV (reference sequence). CDR3 length: 13 amino acids. CDR3 nucleotides: TGTGCCAGCAGGCCGACAGGGGTGGATGGCTACACCTTC. It codes for CASRPTGVDGYTF.

The V and J genes are TRBV18 and TRBJ2-2; D is unclear. The ends were cut back, 2 bases at V and 6 bases at J, with 4 bases in the middle. The V gene's germline CDR1 is KGHSH and CDR2 LQKENI. The CDR3 spans 12 residues. This CDR3 reads CASSPVAGELFF. CDR3 coding DNA: TGTGCCAGCTCACCAGTCGCCGGGGAGCTGTTTTTT.

The chain combines TRBV6-1 with TRBJ2-1, with 12 bases matching TRBD2. Trimming cost V 4 bases and J 16 bases; bases outside gene matches: 8. This CDR3 is built from 13 residues. CDR1 is MNHNS, CDR2 SASEGT, per germline. The CDR3 DNA follows: TGTGCCAGCAGTGGAACGACTAGCGGGAGTGGTTTCTTC. Encoded protein: CASSGTTSGSGFF.

The CDR3 coding sequence is TGTGCCAGCAGCTCCTCCGGGCAGGGGGGTGAAAAACTGTTTTTT. Translating it yields CASSSSGQGGEKLFF. V and J are TRBV5-4 and TRBJ1-4; 7 bases match TRBD1. Per the germline V gene, CDR1 is SGHNT and CDR2 is YYREEE (reference sequence). The CDR3 runs to 15 residues. V trimming: 3 bases; J trimming: 7 bases; junction bases outside the gene matches: 9.

The genes are TRBV28 and TRBJ2-7, with D perhaps given as TRBD1 or TRBD2 (5 bases each). V lost 8 bases and J 2 bases, leaving 13 bases between the germline ends. Germline V lookup: CDR1 MDHEN, CDR2 SYDVKM. This CDR3 is built from 13 residues. The CDR3 DNA follows: TGTGCCAGCCGCTCCGGGACGACCTACGAGCAGTACTTC. This codes for CASRSGTTYEQYF. Full variable domain (rest looked up from reference TRBV28 and TRBJ2-7): DVKVTQSSRYLVKRTGEKVFLECVQDMDHENMFWYRQDPGLGLRLIYFSYDVKMKEKGDIPEGYSVSREKKERFSLILESASTNQTSMYLCASRSGTTYEQYFGPGTRLTVT.